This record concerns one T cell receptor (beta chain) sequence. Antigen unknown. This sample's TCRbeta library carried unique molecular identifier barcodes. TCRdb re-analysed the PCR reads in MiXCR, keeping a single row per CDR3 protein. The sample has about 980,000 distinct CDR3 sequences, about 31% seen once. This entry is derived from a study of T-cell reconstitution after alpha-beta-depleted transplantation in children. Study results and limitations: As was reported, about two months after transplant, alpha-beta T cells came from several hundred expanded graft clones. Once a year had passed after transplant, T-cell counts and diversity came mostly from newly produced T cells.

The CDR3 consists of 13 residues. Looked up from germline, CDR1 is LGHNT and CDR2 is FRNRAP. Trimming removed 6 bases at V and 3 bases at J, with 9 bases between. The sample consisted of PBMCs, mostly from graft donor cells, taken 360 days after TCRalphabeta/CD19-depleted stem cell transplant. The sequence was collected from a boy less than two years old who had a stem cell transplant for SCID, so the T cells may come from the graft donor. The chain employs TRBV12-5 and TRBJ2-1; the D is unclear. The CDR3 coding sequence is TGTGCTAGTGGCCGGACGAGCTACAATGAGCAGTTCTTC. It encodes CASGRTSYNEQFF.